This is a list of T cell receptor beta chains from one sample in a study of T cells in Graves' hyperthyroidism and ophthalmopathy. One entry per CDR3 protein, called by TCRdb with MiXCR from the multiplex PCR reads. The table includes 300,000 to 450,000 distinct CDR3 sequences, under 15% detected once. The source material was blood. Receptors were obtained from a woman aged 18-29 years with Graves' hyperthyroidism. The CDR3 runs from the conserved cysteine through the conserved F or W. The order of the fields is D gene, V gene, J gene, clone size, CDR3 protein, CDR3 DNA. The D gene is left open where the match is weak. Part of the rows lack a size; the others show once, few, many or a class for expanded clones.

d_gene: TRBD1; v_gene: TRBV28; j_gene: TRBJ1-5; abundance: many; CDR3aa: CASRPTGGGNQPQHF; CDR3nt: TGTGCCAGCAGGCCAACAGGGGGGGGCAATCAGCCCCAGCATTTT
d_gene: TRBD2; v_gene: TRBV3-1; j_gene: TRBJ2-7; abundance: many; CDR3aa: CASSQDGRGYEQYF; CDR3nt: TGTGCCAGCAGCCAAGATGGGAGGGGCTACGAGCAGTACTTC
d_gene: TRBD1; v_gene: TRBV27; j_gene: TRBJ2-3; abundance: many; CDR3aa: CASSLVRIGDWYSGQSTDTQYF; CDR3nt: TGTGCCAGCAGTTTGGTCCGGATTGGTGATTGGTATTCGGGACAGAGCACAGATACGCAGTATTTT
d_gene: NA; v_gene: TRBV28; j_gene: TRBJ2-7; abundance: many; CDR3aa: CASSLSDEQYF; CDR3nt: TGTGCCAGCAGTTTGTCCGACGAGCAGTACTTC
d_gene: TRBD2; v_gene: TRBV20-1; j_gene: TRBJ2-1; abundance: many; CDR3aa: CSATNVAGGDSYNEQFF; CDR3nt: TGCAGTGCTACGAATGTAGCGGGAGGGGACTCCTACAATGAGCAGTTCTTC
d_gene: TRBD1; v_gene: TRBV12-3/TRBV12-4; j_gene: TRBJ1-1; abundance: NA; CDR3aa: CASSLGGFGEAFF; CDR3nt: TGTGCCAGCAGCCTAGGGGGCTTCGGTGAAGCTTTCTTT
d_gene: NA; v_gene: TRBV7-2; j_gene: TRBJ2-3; abundance: many; CDR3aa: CASSLDRNTDTQYF; CDR3nt: TGTGCCAGCAGCTTAGACAGAAACACAGATACGCAGTATTTT
d_gene: NA; v_gene: TRBV15; j_gene: TRBJ1-5; abundance: few; CDR3aa: CATSRVDYRSANQPQHF; CDR3nt: TGTGCCACCAGCAGAGTGGATTATCGGAGTGCGAATCAGCCCCAGCATTTT
d_gene: NA; v_gene: TRBV5-6; j_gene: TRBJ2-5; abundance: NA; CDR3aa: CASSLDRATGGETQYF; CDR3nt: TGTGCCAGCAGCTTGGATAGGGCCACCGGGGGAGAGACCCAGTACTTC
d_gene: TRBD2; v_gene: TRBV20-1; j_gene: TRBJ2-5; abundance: many; CDR3aa: CSAVSGRLQETQYF; CDR3nt: TGCAGTGCGGTTAGCGGGAGATTACAAGAGACCCAGTACTTC
d_gene: TRBD1; v_gene: TRBV20-1; j_gene: TRBJ2-5; abundance: NA; CDR3aa: CSAHRDRGPRRETQYF; CDR3nt: TGCAGTGCACACCGGGACAGGGGCCCCCGGAGGGAGACCCAGTACTTC
d_gene: NA; v_gene: TRBV12-3/TRBV12-4; j_gene: TRBJ2-1; abundance: many; CDR3aa: CASSYLGNEQFF; CDR3nt: TGTGCCAGCAGTTATCTAGGAAATGAGCAGTTCTTC
d_gene: NA; v_gene: TRBV30; j_gene: TRBJ2-3; abundance: many; CDR3aa: CAWSVQHTQYF; CDR3nt: TGTGCCTGGAGTGTACAACATACGCAGTATTTT
d_gene: TRBD2; v_gene: TRBV12-3/TRBV12-4; j_gene: TRBJ2-1; abundance: many; CDR3aa: CASRGGRTSGRPYNEQFF; CDR3nt: TGTGCCAGCAGGGGGGGAAGGACTAGCGGGAGACCATACAATGAGCAGTTCTTC
d_gene: TRBD2; v_gene: TRBV18; j_gene: TRBJ2-7; abundance: many; CDR3aa: CASSRPVGGRGGYEQYF; CDR3nt: TGTGCCAGCTCACGGCCGGTGGGCGGGAGAGGCGGCTACGAGCAGTACTTC
d_gene: TRBD2; v_gene: TRBV7-2; j_gene: TRBJ2-5; abundance: many; CDR3aa: CASSLGSGRAWGETQYF; CDR3nt: TGTGCCAGCAGCTTGGGTAGCGGGAGGGCTTGGGGAGAGACCCAGTACTTC
d_gene: NA; v_gene: TRBV28; j_gene: TRBJ2-7; abundance: many; CDR3aa: CASSSPGHRYEQYF; CDR3nt: TGTGCCAGCAGTTCACCGGGACACCGCTACGAGCAGTACTTC
d_gene: NA; v_gene: TRBV7-9; j_gene: TRBJ1-1; abundance: many; CDR3aa: CASSHGHLGNTEAFF; CDR3nt: TGTGCCAGCAGCCACGGACATTTGGGGAACACTGAAGCTTTCTTT
d_gene: NA; v_gene: TRBV6-5; j_gene: TRBJ2-5; abundance: NA; CDR3aa: CASSYGGDNQETQYF; CDR3nt: TGTGCCAGCAGTTACGGGGGGGACAACCAAGAGACCCAGTACTTC
d_gene: NA; v_gene: TRBV2; j_gene: TRBJ1-1; abundance: many; CDR3aa: CASSSEGRSEAFF; CDR3nt: TGTGCCAGCAGTTCTGAAGGGAGAAGTGAAGCTTTCTTT
d_gene: NA; v_gene: TRBV18; j_gene: TRBJ2-2; abundance: NA; CDR3aa: CASSLTDANTGELFF; CDR3nt: TGTGCCAGCTCCCTGACGGATGCGAACACCGGGGAGCTGTTTTTT
d_gene: NA; v_gene: TRBV12-3/TRBV12-4; j_gene: TRBJ1-3; abundance: many; CDR3aa: CASSLGGATGNTIYF; CDR3nt: TGTGCCAGCAGTTTGGGGGGGGCTACTGGAAACACCATATATTTT
d_gene: NA; v_gene: TRBV5-8; j_gene: TRBJ2-7; abundance: NA; CDR3aa: CASSLSLTPRGEQYF; CDR3nt: TGTGCCAGCAGCTTGTCACTGACCCCTCGGGGCGAGCAGTACTTC
d_gene: NA; v_gene: TRBV19; j_gene: TRBJ1-1; abundance: few; CDR3aa: CASSHNTGLTEAFF; CDR3nt: TGTGCCAGTAGCCATAATACAGGGCTCACTGAAGCTTTCTTT
d_gene: TRBD2; v_gene: TRBV6-2/TRBV6-3; j_gene: TRBJ2-7; abundance: many; CDR3aa: CASSSGGDYEQYF; CDR3nt: TGTGCCAGCAGTAGCGGGGGGGATTACGAGCAGTACTTC
d_gene: NA; v_gene: TRBV20-1; j_gene: TRBJ1-1; abundance: many; CDR3aa: CSAPGRLSTEAFF; CDR3nt: TGCAGTGCTCCCGGGCGGTTGAGTACTGAAGCTTTCTTT
d_gene: NA; v_gene: TRBV6-2/TRBV6-3; j_gene: TRBJ2-1; abundance: NA; CDR3aa: CASRPDSSADEQFF; CDR3nt: TGTGCCAGCAGACCAGACAGTTCCGCGGATGAGCAGTTCTTC
d_gene: TRBD2; v_gene: TRBV7-8; j_gene: TRBJ2-3; abundance: many; CDR3aa: CASSFPGLASTDTQYF; CDR3nt: TGTGCCAGCAGCTTTCCCGGACTAGCGAGCACAGATACGCAGTATTTT
d_gene: NA; v_gene: TRBV5-1; j_gene: TRBJ2-3; abundance: NA; CDR3aa: CASSFLASTDTQYF; CDR3nt: TGCGCCAGCAGCTTTCTAGCCAGCACAGATACGCAGTATTTT
d_gene: NA; v_gene: TRBV6-1; j_gene: TRBJ1-2; abundance: many; CDR3aa: CASSESGYTF; CDR3nt: TGTGCCAGCAGTGAGAGTGGCTACACCTTC
d_gene: TRBD2; v_gene: TRBV18; j_gene: TRBJ2-5; abundance: few; CDR3aa: CASSPSPSGETQYF; CDR3nt: TGTGCCAGCTCACCTTCTCCTAGCGGAGAGACCCAGTACTTC
d_gene: TRBD1; v_gene: TRBV7-9; j_gene: TRBJ2-7; abundance: many; CDR3aa: CASSFPRDRGWDRYEQYF; CDR3nt: TGTGCCAGCAGCTTCCCCCGGGACAGGGGATGGGACCGATACGAGCAGTACTTC
d_gene: NA; v_gene: TRBV29-1; j_gene: TRBJ1-1; abundance: many; CDR3aa: CSAIARAAEAFF; CDR3nt: TGCAGCGCCATAGCACGGGCAGCTGAAGCTTTCTTT
d_gene: NA; v_gene: TRBV11-2; j_gene: TRBJ2-2; abundance: few; CDR3aa: CASSSLYGELFF; CDR3nt: TGTGCCAGCAGCTCGCTATATGGGGAGCTGTTTTTT
d_gene: NA; v_gene: TRBV7-2; j_gene: TRBJ2-5; abundance: many; CDR3aa: CASSYLVLPGETQYF; CDR3nt: TGTGCCAGCAGCTATTTAGTTTTACCCGGGGAGACCCAGTACTTC
d_gene: TRBD2; v_gene: TRBV20-1; j_gene: TRBJ2-1; abundance: NA; CDR3aa: CSATDTSGGYNEQFF; CDR3nt: TGCAGTGCGACCGATACTAGCGGGGGCTACAATGAGCAGTTCTTC
d_gene: TRBD2; v_gene: TRBV27; j_gene: TRBJ2-3; abundance: many; CDR3aa: CASSSGLASDTQYF; CDR3nt: TGTGCCAGCAGTTCGGGACTAGCTTCAGATACGCAGTATTTT
d_gene: NA; v_gene: TRBV4-2; j_gene: TRBJ2-3; abundance: NA; CDR3aa: CASSRGYEGRSSDTQYF; CDR3nt: TGTGCCAGCAGCCGGGGTTATGAGGGCCGTTCGTCAGATACGCAGTATTTT
d_gene: NA; v_gene: TRBV7-2; j_gene: TRBJ2-2; abundance: many; CDR3aa: CASSFEGAANTGELFF; CDR3nt: TGTGCCAGCAGCTTTGAGGGAGCGGCCAACACCGGGGAGCTGTTTTTT
d_gene: TRBD1; v_gene: TRBV9; j_gene: TRBJ2-2; abundance: NA; CDR3aa: CASSALVGTGGEELFF; CDR3nt: TGTGCCAGCAGCGCCTTAGTAGGGACAGGGGGCGAGGAGCTGTTTTTT